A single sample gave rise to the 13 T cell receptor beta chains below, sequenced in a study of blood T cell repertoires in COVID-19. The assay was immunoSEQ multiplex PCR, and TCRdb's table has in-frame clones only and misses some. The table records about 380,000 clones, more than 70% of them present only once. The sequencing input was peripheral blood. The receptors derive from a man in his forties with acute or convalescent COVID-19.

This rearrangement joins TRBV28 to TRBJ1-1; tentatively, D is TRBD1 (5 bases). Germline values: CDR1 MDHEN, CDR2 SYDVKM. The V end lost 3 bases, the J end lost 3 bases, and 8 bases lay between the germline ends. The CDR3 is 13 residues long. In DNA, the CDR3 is TGTGCCAGCAGTTTTTTCAGGGACACTGAAGCTTTCTTT. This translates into CASSFFRDTEAFF.

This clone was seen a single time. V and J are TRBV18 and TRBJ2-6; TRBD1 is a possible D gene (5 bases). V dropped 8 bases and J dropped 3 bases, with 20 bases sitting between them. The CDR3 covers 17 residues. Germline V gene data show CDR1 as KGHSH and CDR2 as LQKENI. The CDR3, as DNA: TGTGCCAGCGCTATGGGGCAGGGCAGCAATGGGGCCAACGTCCTGACTTTC. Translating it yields CASAMGQGSNGANVLTF.

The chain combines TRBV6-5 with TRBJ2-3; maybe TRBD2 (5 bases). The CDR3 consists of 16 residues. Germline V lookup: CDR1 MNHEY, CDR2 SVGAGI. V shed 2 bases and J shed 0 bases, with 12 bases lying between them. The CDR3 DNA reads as TGTGCCAGCAGTTACGACCGGAGCGGTAGCACAGATACGCAGTATTTT. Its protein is CASSYDRSGSTDTQYF.

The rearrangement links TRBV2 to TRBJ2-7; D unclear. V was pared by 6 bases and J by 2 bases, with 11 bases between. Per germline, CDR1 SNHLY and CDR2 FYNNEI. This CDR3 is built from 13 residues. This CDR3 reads CASRSTFTYEQYF. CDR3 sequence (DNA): TGTGCCAGCAGATCGACATTCACCTACGAGCAGTACTTC.

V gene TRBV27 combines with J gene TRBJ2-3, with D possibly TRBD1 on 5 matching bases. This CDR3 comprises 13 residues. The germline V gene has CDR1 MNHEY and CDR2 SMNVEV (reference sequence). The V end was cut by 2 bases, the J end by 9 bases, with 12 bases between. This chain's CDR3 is CASSLGRARTQYF. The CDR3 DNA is TGTGCCAGCAGTTTAGGCAGGGCACGCACGCAGTATTTT.

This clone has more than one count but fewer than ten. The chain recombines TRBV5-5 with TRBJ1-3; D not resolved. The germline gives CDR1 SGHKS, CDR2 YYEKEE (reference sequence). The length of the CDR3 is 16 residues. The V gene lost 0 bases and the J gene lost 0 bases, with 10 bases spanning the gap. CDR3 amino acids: CASSLEQPNSGNTIYF. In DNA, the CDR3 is TGTGCCAGCAGCTTGGAACAACCAAACTCTGGAAACACCATATATTTT.

The DNA for the CDR3 is TGTGCCAGCAGTCAACAGGGGCGCCTTCCCTACGAGCAGTACTTC. The encoded protein is CASSQQGRLPYEQYF. The chain combines TRBV27 with TRBJ2-7; 7 bases line up with TRBD1. The CDR3 spans 15 residues. With 5 bases clipped from V and 2 bases from J, the junction kept 9 bases outside the gene matches. Germline-derived CDR1 and CDR2 are MNHEY and SMNVEV (reference sequence).

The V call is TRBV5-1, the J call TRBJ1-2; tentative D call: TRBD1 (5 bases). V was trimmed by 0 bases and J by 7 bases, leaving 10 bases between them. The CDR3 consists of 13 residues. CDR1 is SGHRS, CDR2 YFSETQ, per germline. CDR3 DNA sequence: TGCGCCAGCAGCTTGGCCAACAGGTCTGGCTACACCTTC. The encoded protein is CASSLANRSGYTF. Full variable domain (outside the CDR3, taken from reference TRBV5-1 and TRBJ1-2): KAGVTQTPRYLIKTRGQQVTLSCSPISGHRSVSWYQQTPGQGLQFLFEYFSETQRNKGNFPGRFSGRQFSNSRSEMNVSTLELGDSALYLCASSLANRSGYTFGSGTRLTVV.

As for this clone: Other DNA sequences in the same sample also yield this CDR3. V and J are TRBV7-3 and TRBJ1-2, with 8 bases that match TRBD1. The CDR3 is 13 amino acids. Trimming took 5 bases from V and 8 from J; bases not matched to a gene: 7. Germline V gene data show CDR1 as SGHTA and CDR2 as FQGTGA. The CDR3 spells CASSLGQGSGYTF. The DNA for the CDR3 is TGTGCCAGCAGCCTAGGACAGGGAAGCGGCTACACCTTC. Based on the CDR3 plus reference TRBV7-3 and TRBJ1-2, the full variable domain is GAGVSQTPSNKVTEKGKYVELRCDPISGHTALYWYRQSLGQGPEFLIYFQGTGAADDSGLPNDRFFAVRPEGSVSTLKIQRTERGDSAVYLCASSLGQGSGYTFGSGTRLTVV.

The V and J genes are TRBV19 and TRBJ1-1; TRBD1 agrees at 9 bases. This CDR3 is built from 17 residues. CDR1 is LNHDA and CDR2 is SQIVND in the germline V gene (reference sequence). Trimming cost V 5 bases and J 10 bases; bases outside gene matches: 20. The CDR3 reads CASSLPGQGFLHPGAFF. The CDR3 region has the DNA TGTGCCAGTAGTTTACCGGGACAGGGTTTTCTCCATCCCGGAGCTTTCTTT.

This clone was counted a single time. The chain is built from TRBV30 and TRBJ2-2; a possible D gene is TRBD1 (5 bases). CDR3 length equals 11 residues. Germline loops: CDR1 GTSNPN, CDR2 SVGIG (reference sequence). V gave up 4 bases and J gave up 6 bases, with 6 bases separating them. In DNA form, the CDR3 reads TGTGCCTGGACAGGGTCCGGGGAGCTGTTTTTT. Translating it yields CAWTGSGELFF.

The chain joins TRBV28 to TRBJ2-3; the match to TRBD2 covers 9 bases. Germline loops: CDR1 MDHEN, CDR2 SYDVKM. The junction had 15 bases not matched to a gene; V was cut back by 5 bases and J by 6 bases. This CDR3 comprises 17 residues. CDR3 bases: TGTGCCAGCAGTCCCCAACGAGTAGCGGGAGTCGCTGATACGCAGTATTTT. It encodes CASSPQRVAGVADTQYF.

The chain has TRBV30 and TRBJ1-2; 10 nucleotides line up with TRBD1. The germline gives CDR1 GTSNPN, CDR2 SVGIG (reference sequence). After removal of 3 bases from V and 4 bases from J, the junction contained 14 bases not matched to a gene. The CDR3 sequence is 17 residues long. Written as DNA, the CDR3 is TGTGCCTGGAGCACCGGGACAGGGGCCTCTATTCGCTATGGCTACACCTTC. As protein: CAWSTGTGASIRYGYTF.